These T cell receptor beta chains were read from a single sample in a study of response to subunit inactivated influenza vaccine. MiXCR was run by TCRdb on the RT-PCR reads, yielding one entry per CDR3 protein. The sample lists roughly 710,000 distinct CDR3 sequences, around 13% occurring once. Material: PBMCs from blood, obtained less than 15 days before vaccination. The source is a man aged 45 to 65 who received an inactivated influenza vaccine. Each CDR3 is given with its conserved first and last residue. A D gene is named only where the DNA matches it firmly. Clone size is stated in some rows and not others, as once, few, many or a class when expanded.

D	size	V	J	DNA	CDR3
NA	many	TRBV7-9	TRBJ2-7	TGTGCCAGCAGCTCCCCAGCTGGGAGGGGGCGATACGAGCAGTACTTC	CASSSPAGRGRYEQYF
NA	few	TRBV4-2	TRBJ2-5	TGTGCCAGCAGCCAAGATCCCCAGGGGAGTAAGACCCAGTACTTC	CASSQDPQGSKTQYF
TRBD1	few	TRBV7-2	TRBJ2-3	TGTGCCAGCAGCTACCTGGGCCCGGGACAGGGGCAAGATACGCAGTATTTT	CASSYLGPGQGQDTQYF
TRBD1	few	TRBV18	TRBJ2-6	TGTGCCACCCGCGGACAGGGGGCGAACTCTGGGGCCAACGTCCTGACTTTC	CATRGQGANSGANVLTF
TRBD1	NA	TRBV12-3/TRBV12-4	TRBJ1-1	TGTGCCAGCAGGAGACAGGGTTTCCCTGAAGCTTTCTTT	CASRRQGFPEAFF
NA	NA	TRBV5-1	TRBJ2-7	TGCGCCAGCAGCCCGAAGGGGGGGAACTCCTACGAGCAGTACTTC	CASSPKGGNSYEQYF
TRBD1	few	TRBV6-1	TRBJ1-6	TGTGCCAGCAGTGAAGAGGGGACAGCCTATAATTCACCCCTCCACTTT	CASSEEGTAYNSPLHF
TRBD2	few	TRBV7-9	TRBJ2-7	TGTGCCAGTCAGGGACTAGCGGGATCCGAGCAGTACTTC	CASQGLAGSEQYF
NA	NA	TRBV30	TRBJ2-3	TGTGCCTGGAGTGTAATTACGGGGCTGCGCACAGATACGCAGTATTTT	CAWSVITGLRTDTQYF
TRBD1	NA	TRBV5-1	TRBJ2-2	TGCGCCAGCAGCTTGGGAGGACAGGGGATCGGGGAGCTGTTTTTT	CASSLGGQGIGELFF
NA	few	TRBV27	TRBJ2-3	TGTGCCAGCAGTTTACTGGCACCGGATACGCAGTATTTT	CASSLLAPDTQYF
NA	NA	TRBV4-3	TRBJ2-7	TGCGCCAGCAGCCAATTAGCGAGGAGCTCCTACGAGCAGTACTTC	CASSQLARSSYEQYF
NA	NA	TRBV10-1	TRBJ2-1	TGCGCCAGCAGTGTACTAACCAACAATGAGCAGTTCTTC	CASSVLTNNEQFF
TRBD2	NA	TRBV2	TRBJ2-1	TGTGCCATCTGCTTTGTGTCTGTCGGCGGGAGGATACCCTACAATGAGCAGTTCTTC	CAICFVSVGGRIPYNEQFF
TRBD2	few	TRBV7-8	TRBJ2-2	TGTGCCAGCAGCGCGGGACTAGCGGGGGGGCCCGGGGAGCTGTTTTTT	CASSAGLAGGPGELFF
NA	few	TRBV20-1	TRBJ1-5	TGCAGTGCTAGTTCACAGCCTAATCAGCCCCAGCATTTT	CSASSQPNQPQHF
TRBD1	few	TRBV12-3/TRBV12-4	TRBJ2-4	TGTGCCAGCAGTCCGACAGGGCCGGACATTCAGTACTTC	CASSPTGPDIQYF